One sample yielded the 14 T cell receptor beta chains listed below, sequenced in a study of cytomegalovirus exposure and HLA in healthy donors (dated by TCRdb to 2016 to 2017). The library was generated by the immunoSEQ multiplex PCR assay. A mixture of 60 forward primers for TCR Vbeta segments and 13 reverse primers for TCR Jbeta segments was used in the multiplex PCR. The table was pulled from immuneACCESS by TCRdb, which kept in-frame rearrangements only. Such tables lose some clones; where checked, under half of the loss comes from unresolved V genes, and the rest has no known cause. The sample table records about 180,000 clones; more than 75% of these occur just once. The leading ten clones occupy 1.5% to 1.7% of the sample. Input material: PBMCs. All receptors come from a man in his forties in good health and CMV-seronegative.

The chain combines TRBV4-2 with TRBJ2-2; TRBD2 aligns across 7 bases. Germline loops: CDR1 LGHNA, CDR2 YNFKEQ. V lost 1 base, J lost 6 bases, and 11 bases stayed unmatched. CDR3 size: 17 residues. In nucleotides, the CDR3 is TGTGCCAGCAGCCAAGGTCCCGGGACTACCACGGCCGGGGAGCTGTTTTTT. Translating gives CASSQGPGTTTAGELFF.

In this sample, this clone turned up a few times. The chain uses TRBV11-2 and TRBJ2-2; no clear D. The CDR3 covers 14 residues. CDR1 is SGHAT, CDR2 FQNNGV, per germline. V lost 1 base, J lost 4 bases, and 7 bases lay in between. The CDR3 reads CASSLGGFTGELFF. The CDR3 DNA reads TGTGCCAGCAGCTTAGGCGGTTTCACCGGGGAGCTGTTTTTT.

This chain uses TRBV28 with TRBJ2-3, with D possibly being TRBD1 (5 bases). CDR1 is MDHEN, CDR2 SYDVKM, per germline. CDR3 length: 12 residues. Trimming stripped 8 bases from V and 6 bases from J, with 12 bases between. The DNA of the CDR3 is TGTGCCAGCCATCAGGGTGACGATACGCAGTATTTT. Encoded protein: CASHQGDDTQYF.

The genes are TRBV7-2 and TRBJ1-1; D unclear. Trimming removed 3 bases at V and 1 base at J, with 6 bases between. Germline-derived CDR1 and CDR2 are SGHTA and FQGNSA. CDR3 length equals 13 residues. The CDR3 loop is CASSLGRNTEAFF. Written as DNA, the CDR3 is TGTGCCAGCAGCTTGGGGAGGAACACTGAAGCTTTCTTT.

The sample holds a few counts of this clone. V is TRBV7-9 and J is TRBJ2-2, with 9 bases that match TRBD2. With V trimmed by 6 bases and J by 6 bases, 8 bases remained unmatched. CDR1 and CDR2 (germline): SEHNR, FQNEAQ (reference sequence). This CDR3 has 15 amino acids. CDR3 DNA sequence: TGTGCCAGCAGATCGGCGGGACTAGCAGCCGGGGAGCTGTTTTTT. Its protein is CASRSAGLAAGELFF.

The chain recombines TRBV5-6 with TRBJ2-7, with D possibly matching TRBD2 (7 bases). Trimming removed 7 bases from V and 3 bases from J, with 20 bases in between. CDR1 and CDR2 (germline): SGHDT, YYEEEE. The CDR3 has 15 residues. CDR3 nucleotide sequence: TGTGCCAGCGGGTCACGGACGGGGGGCCTCTACGAGCAGTACTTC. Protein: CASGSRTGGLYEQYF.

V gene TRBV27 combines with J gene TRBJ1-6; D unresolved. The length of the CDR3 is 17 residues. V lost 4 bases and J 7 bases, leaving 20 bases between the germline ends. From germline, CDR1 is MNHEY and CDR2 SMNVEV (reference sequence). CDR3 DNA: TGTGCCAGCAGTTCCGCGGGAGCCTGGGCCCTAAATTCACCCCTCCACTTT. It translates to CASSSAGAWALNSPLHF.

This clone was counted a single time. V gene TRBV18 combines with J gene TRBJ2-7; tentative D call: TRBD1 (6 bases). The CDR3 consists of 13 residues. Trimming took 2 bases from V and 11 from J, leaving 16 bases between them. Per the germline V gene, CDR1 is KGHSH and CDR2 is LQKENI. The CDR3 protein is CASSPKTEGDKYF. The CDR3 bases are TGTGCCAGCTCACCAAAGACAGAGGGGGATAAGTACTTC.

The chain carries TRBV6-1 and TRBJ2-7, with 7 bases fitting TRBD2. Germline V gene sequence: CDR1 MNHNS, CDR2 SASEGT. After removal of 4 bases from V and 2 bases from J, the junction contained 2 bases not matched to a gene. The CDR3 covers 13 residues. CDR3 sequence reads: CASSGGGTYEQYF. The CDR3 bases are TGTGCCAGCAGTGGGGGGGGGACCTACGAGCAGTACTTC.

The chain joins TRBV7-3 to TRBJ1-3, with TRBD1 as a possible D gene (6 bases). The CDR3 contains 15 residues. From germline, CDR1 is SGHTA and CDR2 FQGTGA. V was shortened by 5 bases and J by 3 bases, with 14 bases between the two germline ends. The chain's CDR3 is CASSPQGTSGNTIYF. The CDR3 coding sequence is TGTGCCAGCAGCCCGCAGGGGACGAGTGGAAACACCATATATTTT. Full variable domain (outside the CDR3, taken from reference TRBV7-3 and TRBJ1-3): GAGVSQTPSNKVTEKGKYVELRCDPISGHTALYWYRQSLGQGPEFLIYFQGTGAADDSGLPNDRFFAVRPEGSVSTLKIQRTERGDSAVYLCASSPQGTSGNTIYFGEGSWLTVV.

J is TRBJ2-2 and V is TRBV4-1, with 15 bases fitting TRBD2. V gave up 2 bases and J gave up 2 bases; unmatched junction bases: 6. Per germline, CDR1 MGHRA and CDR2 YSYEKL. CDR3 size: 19 residues. The CDR3 coding sequence is TGCGCCAGCAGCCAATCCGGGGGACTAGCGGGGGGTAACACCGGGGAGCTGTTTTTT. Translation gives CASSQSGGLAGGNTGELFF.

The rearrangement links TRBV4-2 to TRBJ1-1, with D tentatively TRBD1 (5 bases). CDR1 and CDR2 (germline): LGHNA, YNFKEQ. The CDR3 length is 16 residues. V was cut by 5 bases and J by 7 bases, with 23 bases left in between. The CDR3 DNA reads TGTGCCAGCAGCACTAGCACCGGGACGGAGAGGAATGAAGCTTTCTTT. This encodes CASSTSTGTERNEAFF.

The rearrangement uses TRBV18 and TRBJ1-1; tentative D call: TRBD1 (6 bases). The CDR3 is 17 amino acids. Trimming cost V 4 bases and J 2 bases, with 20 bases left between them. Germline-derived CDR1 and CDR2 are KGHSH and LQKENI. DNA of the CDR3: TGTGCCAGCTCACATGATACCGGGACACGGATTAACACTGAAGCTTTCTTT. This sequence encodes CASSHDTGTRINTEAFF.

The gene calls are TRBV4-1 and TRBJ2-7; TRBD2 agrees at 12 bases. The V segment lost 2 bases and the J segment 2 bases; nucleotides outside the gene matches: 22. This CDR3 is built from 22 residues. Germline values: CDR1 MGHRA, CDR2 YSYEKL. DNA of the CDR3: TGCGCCAGCAGCCAATCCGGGGGGCCCTTCAACCCTAGCGGGAGGGCCCCCTACGAGCAGTACTTC. This sequence encodes CASSQSGGPFNPSGRAPYEQYF.